The present TCR beta chain was sequenced within a study of blood T cell repertoires in COVID-19. In the study overall: PBMCs, B-cell-depleted T cells, or T cells were the source of the cDNA or gDNA that made up the material.

In the authors' methods: Nucleated cell counts were estimated from reference gene primer amplification. Data came from immunoSEQ multiplex PCR; TCRdb stores just in-frame clones and leaves some out. Clone size and V and J calls were adopted from that table, with D and trimming inferred from the DNA. The sample yields roughly 200,000 clones, approximately 86% seen once. V lost 5 bases and J lost 1, with 6 bases in between. The CDR3 length is 13 residues. The germline CDR1 and CDR2 sequences are SGHTA and FQGNSA. This sequence joins TRBV7-2 and TRBJ1-5; D is undetermined. The clonotype comes from a woman aged 30 to 39 with active or convalescent COVID-19. Sequenced input: peripheral blood. The DNA of the CDR3 is TGTGCCAGCAGCCGCGTCAGCAATCAGCCCCAGCATTTT. This translates into CASSRVSNQPQHF.